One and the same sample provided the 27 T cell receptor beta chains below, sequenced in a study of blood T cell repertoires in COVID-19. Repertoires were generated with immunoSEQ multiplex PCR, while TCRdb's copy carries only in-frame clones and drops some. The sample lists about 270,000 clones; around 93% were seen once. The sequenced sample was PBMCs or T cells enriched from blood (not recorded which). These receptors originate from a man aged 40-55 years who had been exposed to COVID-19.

The CDR3 bases are TGTGCCAGCAGACGCACCGGGACAGGCAATCAGCCCCAGCATTTT. Translating gives CASRRTGTGNQPQHF. The chain recombines TRBV2 with TRBJ1-5, with TRBD1 matching over 7 bases. The CDR3 length is 15 residues. Germline V gene data show CDR1 as SNHLY and CDR2 as FYNNEI. The V gene end was trimmed by 6 bases and the J gene end by 2 bases; junction bases not matched to a gene: 7.

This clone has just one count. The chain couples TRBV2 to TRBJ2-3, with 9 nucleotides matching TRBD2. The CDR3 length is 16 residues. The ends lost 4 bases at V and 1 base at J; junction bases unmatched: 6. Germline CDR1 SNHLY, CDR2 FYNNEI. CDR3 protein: CASSAERLAGTDTQYF. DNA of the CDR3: TGTGCCAGCAGTGCCGAGAGACTAGCGGGCACAGATACGCAGTATTTT.

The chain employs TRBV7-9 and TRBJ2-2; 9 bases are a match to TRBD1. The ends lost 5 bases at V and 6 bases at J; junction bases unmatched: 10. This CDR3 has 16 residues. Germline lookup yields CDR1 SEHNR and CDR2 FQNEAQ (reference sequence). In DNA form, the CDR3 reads TGTGCCAGCAGCACGACACAGGGGGCAAGCTCCGGGGAGCTGTTTTTT. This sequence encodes CASSTTQGASSGELFF.

The CDR3 region has the DNA TGCGCCAGCAGCTCAGGACTCAGGGGAAGCAGCTCTGGGGCCAACGTCCTGACTTTC. Protein product: CASSSGLRGSSSGANVLTF. The chain couples TRBV5-1 to TRBJ2-6; possible D gene TRBD1, 6 bases. V dropped 3 bases and J dropped 0 bases, with 19 bases sitting between them. CDR3 length: 19 residues. Per germline, CDR1 SGHRS and CDR2 YFSETQ.

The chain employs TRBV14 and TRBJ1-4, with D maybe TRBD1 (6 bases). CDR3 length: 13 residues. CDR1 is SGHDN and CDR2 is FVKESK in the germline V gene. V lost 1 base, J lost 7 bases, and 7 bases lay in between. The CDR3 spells CASSQGTAEKLFF. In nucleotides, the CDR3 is TGTGCCAGCAGCCAAGGGACAGCTGAAAAACTGTTTTTT.

For the CDR3, the DNA is TGCAGCGTCTTGGGACTAGCGGGATTCACAGATACGCAGTATTTT. Amino acid sequence: CSVLGLAGFTDTQYF. The V call is TRBV29-1, the J call TRBJ2-3; TRBD2 agrees at 13 bases. With 6 bases clipped from V and 2 bases from J, the junction kept 5 bases outside the gene matches. CDR1 and CDR2 from the germline V gene are SQVTM and ANQGSEA. CDR3 length: 15 amino acids.

CDR3 nucleotide sequence: TGCGCCAGCAGCTTCAGGCGGGACGAGCAGTACTTC. Translated, it gives CASSFRRDEQYF. The J gene is TRBJ2-7, the V gene TRBV5-1, with D possibly TRBD2 on 5 matching bases. V was shortened by 2 bases and J by 5 bases, with 8 bases between the two germline ends. CDR1 and CDR2 (germline): SGHRS, YFSETQ. The CDR3 length is 12 residues.

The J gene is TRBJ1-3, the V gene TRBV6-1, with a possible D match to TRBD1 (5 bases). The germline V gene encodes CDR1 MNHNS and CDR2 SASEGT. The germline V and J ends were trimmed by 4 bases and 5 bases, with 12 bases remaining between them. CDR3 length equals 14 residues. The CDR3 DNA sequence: TGTGCCAGCAGTGGAGGAGACAGTAGAAACACCATATATTTT. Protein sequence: CASSGGDSRNTIYF.

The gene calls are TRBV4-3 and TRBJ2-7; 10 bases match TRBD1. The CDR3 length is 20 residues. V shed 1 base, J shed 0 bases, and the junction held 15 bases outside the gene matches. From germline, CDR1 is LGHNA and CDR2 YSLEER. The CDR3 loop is CASSQVPGQGLSGSSYEQYF. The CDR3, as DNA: TGCGCCAGCAGCCAAGTACCGGGACAGGGGTTGAGCGGGAGCTCCTACGAGCAGTACTTC.

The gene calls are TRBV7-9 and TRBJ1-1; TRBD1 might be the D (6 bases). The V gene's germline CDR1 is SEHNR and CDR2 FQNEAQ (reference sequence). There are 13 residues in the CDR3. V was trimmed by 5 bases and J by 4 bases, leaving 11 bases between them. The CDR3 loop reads CASSPPDSTEAFF. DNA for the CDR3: TGTGCCAGCAGCCCACCGGACAGCACTGAAGCTTTCTTT.

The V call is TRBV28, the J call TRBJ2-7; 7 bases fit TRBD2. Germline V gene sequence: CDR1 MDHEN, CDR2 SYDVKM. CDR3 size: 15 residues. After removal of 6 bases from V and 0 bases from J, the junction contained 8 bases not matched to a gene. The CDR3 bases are TGTGCCAGCAGGAGCGGGACCGCCAGCTCCTACGAGCAGTACTTC. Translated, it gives CASRSGTASSYEQYF.

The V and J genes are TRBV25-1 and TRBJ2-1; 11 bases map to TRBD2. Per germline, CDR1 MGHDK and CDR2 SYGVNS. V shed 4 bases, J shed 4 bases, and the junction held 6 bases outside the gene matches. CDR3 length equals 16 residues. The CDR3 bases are TGTGCCAGCAGTGTCGCCGGGACTAGCGGATACAATGAGCAGTTCTTC. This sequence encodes CASSVAGTSGYNEQFF.

CDR3 residues: CAWSVPLAGVNEQFF. DNA for the CDR3: TGTGCCTGGAGTGTACCGCTAGCGGGAGTGAATGAGCAGTTCTTC. The chain uses TRBV30 and TRBJ2-1, with 10 bases matching TRBD2. The V gene end was trimmed by 0 bases and the J gene end by 7 bases; junction bases not matched to a gene: 6. CDR1 is GTSNPN and CDR2 is SVGIG in the germline V gene (reference sequence). This CDR3 comprises 15 residues.

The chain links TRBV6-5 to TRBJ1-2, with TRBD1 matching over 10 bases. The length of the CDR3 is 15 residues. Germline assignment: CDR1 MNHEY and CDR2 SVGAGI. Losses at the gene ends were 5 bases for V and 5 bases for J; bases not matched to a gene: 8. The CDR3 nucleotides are TGTGCCAGCAGTCCTACGAGGACAGGGGGTTATGGCTACACCTTC. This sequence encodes CASSPTRTGGYGYTF.

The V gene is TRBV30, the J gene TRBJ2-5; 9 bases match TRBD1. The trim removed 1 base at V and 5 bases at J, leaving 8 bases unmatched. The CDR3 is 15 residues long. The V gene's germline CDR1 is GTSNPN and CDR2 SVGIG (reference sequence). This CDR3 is CAWSEVQGATETQYF. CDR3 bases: TGTGCCTGGAGTGAAGTACAGGGGGCAACGGAGACCCAGTACTTC. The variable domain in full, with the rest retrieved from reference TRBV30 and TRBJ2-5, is SQTIHQWPATLVQPVGSPLSLECTVEGTSNPNLYWYRQAAGRGLQLLFYSVGIGQISSEVPQNLSASRPQDRQFILSSKKLLLSDSGFYLCAWSEVQGATETQYFGPGTRLLVL.

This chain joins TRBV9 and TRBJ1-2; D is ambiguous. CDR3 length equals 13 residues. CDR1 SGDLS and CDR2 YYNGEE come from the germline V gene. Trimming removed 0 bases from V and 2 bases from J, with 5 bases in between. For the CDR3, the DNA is TGTGCCAGCAGCGTAGAAGAGAACTATGGCTACACCTTC. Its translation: CASSVEENYGYTF.

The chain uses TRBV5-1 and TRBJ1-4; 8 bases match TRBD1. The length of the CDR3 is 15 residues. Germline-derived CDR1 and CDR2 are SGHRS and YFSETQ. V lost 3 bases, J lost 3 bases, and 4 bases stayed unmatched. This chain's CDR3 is CASSSTGEPNEKLFF. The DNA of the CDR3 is TGCGCCAGCAGCTCGACAGGGGAACCTAATGAAAAACTGTTTTTT.

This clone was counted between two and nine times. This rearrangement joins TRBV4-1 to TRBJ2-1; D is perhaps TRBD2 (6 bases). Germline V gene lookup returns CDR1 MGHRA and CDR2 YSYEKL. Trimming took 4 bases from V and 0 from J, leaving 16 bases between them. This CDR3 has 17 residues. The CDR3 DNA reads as TGCGCCAGCAGCCTGGGAGGAGGGAGTAGCTCCTACAATGAGCAGTTCTTC. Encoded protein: CASSLGGGSSSYNEQFF.

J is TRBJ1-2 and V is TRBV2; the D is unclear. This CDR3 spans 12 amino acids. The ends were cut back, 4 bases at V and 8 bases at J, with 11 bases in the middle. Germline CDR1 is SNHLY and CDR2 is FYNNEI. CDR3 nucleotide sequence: TGTGCCAGCAGTGTTACTGGGCAGGGCTACACCTTC. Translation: CASSVTGQGYTF.

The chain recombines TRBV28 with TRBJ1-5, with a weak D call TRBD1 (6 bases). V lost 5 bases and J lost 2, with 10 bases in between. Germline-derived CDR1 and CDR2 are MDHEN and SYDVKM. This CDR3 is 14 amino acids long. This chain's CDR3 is CASSAGDRNQPQHF. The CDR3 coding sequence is TGTGCCAGCAGTGCAGGGGACCGCAATCAGCCCCAGCATTTT.

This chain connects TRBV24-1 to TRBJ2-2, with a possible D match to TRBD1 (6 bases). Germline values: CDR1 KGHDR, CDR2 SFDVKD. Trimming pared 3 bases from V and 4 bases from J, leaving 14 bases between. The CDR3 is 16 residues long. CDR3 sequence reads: CATSDPRTDLTGELFF. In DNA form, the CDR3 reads TGTGCCACCAGTGATCCCAGGACAGACCTCACCGGGGAGCTGTTTTTT.

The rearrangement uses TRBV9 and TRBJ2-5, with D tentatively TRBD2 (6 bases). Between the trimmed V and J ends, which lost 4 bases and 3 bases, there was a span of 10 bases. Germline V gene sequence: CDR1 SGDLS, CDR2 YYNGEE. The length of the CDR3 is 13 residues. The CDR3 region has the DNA TGTGCCAGCAGCCCCGGGGGAAAAGAGACCCAGTACTTC. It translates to CASSPGGKETQYF. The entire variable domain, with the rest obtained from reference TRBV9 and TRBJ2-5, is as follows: DSGVTQTPKHLITATGQRVTLRCSPRSGDLSVYWYQQSLDQGLQFLIQYYNGEERAKGNILERFSAQQFPDLHSELNLSSLELGDSALYFCASSPGGKETQYFGPGTRLLVL.

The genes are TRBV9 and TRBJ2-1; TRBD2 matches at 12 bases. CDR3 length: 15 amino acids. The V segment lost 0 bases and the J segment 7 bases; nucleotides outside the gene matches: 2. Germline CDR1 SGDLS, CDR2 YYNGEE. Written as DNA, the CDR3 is TGTGCCAGCAGCGTAGGACTAGCGGGAGAAAATGAGCAGTTCTTC. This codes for CASSVGLAGENEQFF. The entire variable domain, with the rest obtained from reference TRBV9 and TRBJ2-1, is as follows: DSGVTQTPKHLITATGQRVTLRCSPRSGDLSVYWYQQSLDQGLQFLIQYYNGEERAKGNILERFSAQQFPDLHSELNLSSLELGDSALYFCASSVGLAGENEQFFGPGTRLTVL.

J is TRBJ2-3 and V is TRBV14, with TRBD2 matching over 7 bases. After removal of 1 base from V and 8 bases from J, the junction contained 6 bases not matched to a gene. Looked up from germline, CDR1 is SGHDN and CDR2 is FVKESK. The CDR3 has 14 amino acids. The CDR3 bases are TGTGCCAGCAGCCAAGTCGGACTAGAAGTTACGCAGTATTTT. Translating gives CASSQVGLEVTQYF.

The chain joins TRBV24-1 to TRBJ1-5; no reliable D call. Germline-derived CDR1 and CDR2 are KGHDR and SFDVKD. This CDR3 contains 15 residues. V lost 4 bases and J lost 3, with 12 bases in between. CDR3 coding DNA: TGTGCCACCAGTGACTCACAACGCCCCAATCAGCCCCAGCATTTT. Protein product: CATSDSQRPNQPQHF.

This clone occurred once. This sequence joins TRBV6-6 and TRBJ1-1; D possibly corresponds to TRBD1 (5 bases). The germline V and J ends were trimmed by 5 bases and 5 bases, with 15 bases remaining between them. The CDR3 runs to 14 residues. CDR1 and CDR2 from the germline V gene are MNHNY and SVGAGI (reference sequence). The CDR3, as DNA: TGTGCCAGCAGTCGATCTGGGGGGGAGACTGAAGCTTTCTTT. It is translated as CASSRSGGETEAFF.

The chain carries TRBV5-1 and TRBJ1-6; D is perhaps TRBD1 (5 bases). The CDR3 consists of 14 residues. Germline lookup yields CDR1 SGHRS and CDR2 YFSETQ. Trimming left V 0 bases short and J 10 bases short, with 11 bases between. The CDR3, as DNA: TGCGCCAGCAGCTTGGCCCAGGGTTTATCACCCCTCCACTTT. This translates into CASSLAQGLSPLHF.